Listed below are T cell receptor beta chains from one sample, sequenced in a study of radiotherapy plus CTLA-4 blockade in lung cancer. This table comes from immunoSEQ multiplex PCR, and its TCRdb copy is limited to in-frame clones, with some not included. The sample has about 95,000 clones, about four fifths seen once. The specimen comprised peripheral blood, sampled from a patient treated with radiotherapy plus ipilimumab. The receptors originated from a human donor with non-small cell lung cancer who had stable disease on radiotherapy plus ipilimumab. CDR3s include the opening cysteine and the closing phenylalanine or tryptophan. The D gene is left open where the match is weak. Only some rows state a clone size, as once, few, many or a class for expanded clones.

J	D	V	size	CDR3	DNA
TRBJ1-4	TRBD1	TRBV5-8	-	CASSITGAGATNEKLFF	TGTGCCAGCAGCATCACAGGGGCAGGGGCAACTAATGAAAAACTGTTTTTT
TRBJ1-1	-	TRBV18	-	CASSRTEYTEAFF	TGTGCCAGCTCACGCACAGAGTACACTGAAGCTTTCTTT
TRBJ1-4	-	TRBV27	-	CASSKYNEKLFF	TGTGCCAGCAGCAAGTACAATGAAAAACTGTTTTTT
TRBJ2-2	TRBD2	TRBV25-1	-	CASTTSGRVGELFF	TGTGCCAGCACTACTAGCGGGAGGGTCGGGGAGCTGTTTTTT
TRBJ2-7	TRBD2	TRBV29-1	-	CSVDGLAGRTSYEQYF	TGCAGCGTTGATGGACTAGCGGGGCGGACCTCCTACGAGCAGTACTTC
TRBJ2-7	-	TRBV7-3	-	CASSPVYRVERRGMSSYEQYF	TGTGCCAGCAGCCCTGTGTACAGGGTAGAGCGTCGCGGGATGAGCTCCTACGAGCAGTACTTC
TRBJ2-5	-	TRBV5-6	-	CASSLAGVETQYF	TGTGCCAGCAGCTTGGCGGGGGTGGAGACCCAGTACTTC
TRBJ2-1	-	TRBV5-1	-	CASSPEGGRGMGKDEQFF	TGCGCCAGCAGCCCGGAAGGGGGGCGGGGTATGGGTAAGGATGAGCAGTTCTTC
TRBJ2-3	-	TRBV6-1	-	CASRGGSSDTQYF	TGTGCCAGCAGAGGGGGAAGTTCAGATACGCAGTATTTT
TRBJ2-1	TRBD2	TRBV7-6	-	CASSPELAINEQFF	TGTGCCAGCAGCCCTGAACTAGCGATCAATGAGCAGTTCTTC
TRBJ2-5	TRBD2	TRBV9	-	CASSVGLAGGPGQETQYF	TGTGCCAGCAGCGTAGGCCTAGCGGGGGGGCCGGGGCAAGAGACCCAGTACTTC
TRBJ2-5	-	TRBV6-6	-	CASSYQWDAGETQYF	TGTGCCAGCAGTTACCAGTGGGATGCTGGGGAGACCCAGTACTTC
TRBJ2-3	TRBD1	TRBV7-9	-	CASSLSRTGAFNTDTQYF	TGTGCCAGCAGCTTAAGCCGGACAGGGGCATTTAACACAGATACGCAGTATTTT
TRBJ1-5	-	TRBV28	-	CASSGDTLEGQPQHF	TGTGCCAGCAGTGGGGACACCTTAGAGGGTCAGCCCCAGCATTTT
TRBJ1-1	-	TRBV2	-	CASSENEDSMNTEAFF	TGTGCCAGCAGTGAAAATGAGGACAGCATGAACACTGAAGCTTTCTTT
TRBJ2-1	TRBD2	TRBV6-6	-	CASSYSTGGPNNEQFF	TGTGCCAGCAGTTACTCGACGGGAGGGCCTAACAATGAGCAGTTCTTC
TRBJ1-1	-	TRBV30	-	CAWRGGALEAFF	TGTGCCTGGAGAGGAGGGGCGCTTGAAGCTTTCTTT
TRBJ2-5	TRBD2	TRBV5-1	-	CASSPPGGGETQYF	TGCGCCAGCAGCCCGCCGGGGGGAGGAGAGACCCAGTACTTC
TRBJ2-5	TRBD2	TRBV28	-	CASSTGGRKTQYF	TGTGCCAGCAGTACGGGGGGGCGGAAGACCCAGTACTTC
TRBJ2-5	-	TRBV25-1	once	CASSDFSGWGETQYF	TGTGCCAGCAGTGATTTTAGCGGTTGGGGGGAGACCCAGTACTTC
TRBJ1-5	-	TRBV5-8	-	CASSFSIRNQPQHF	TGTGCCAGCAGCTTTTCAATCCGCAATCAGCCCCAGCATTTT
TRBJ2-3	TRBD1	TRBV9	-	CASSVAGTGLTDTQYF	TGTGCCAGCAGCGTAGCCGGGACAGGGCTTACAGATACGCAGTATTTT
TRBJ2-7	-	TRBV7-6	-	CASSFGQFYEQYF	TGTGCCAGCAGCTTTGGACAGTTTTACGAGCAGTACTTC
TRBJ2-1	-	TRBV9	-	CASSPDVAGSYNEQFF	TGTGCCAGCAGCCCGGATGTGGCGGGATCCTACAATGAGCAGTTCTTC
TRBJ2-7	-	TRBV2	-	CASNRLSSYEQYF	TGTGCCAGCAATCGTCTTAGCAGTTACGAGCAGTACTTC
TRBJ2-2	-	TRBV6-1	-	CASNPQKNTGELFF	TGTGCCAGCAATCCCCAGAAGAACACCGGGGAGCTGTTTTTT
TRBJ1-6	-	TRBV5-4	once	CASSRGGVQTYNSPLHF	TGTGCCAGCAGTCGAGGGGGGGTTCAGACCTATAATTCACCCCTCCACTTT
TRBJ2-7	TRBD1	TRBV6-1	-	CASSGRQGGDYEQYF	TGTGCCAGCAGTGGAAGACAGGGGGGAGACTACGAGCAGTACTTC
TRBJ2-3	-	TRBV6-5	-	CASSSPGTNTQYF	TGTGCCAGCAGTTCCCCGGGCACTAATACGCAGTATTTT
TRBJ2-5	TRBD2	TRBV12-5	-	CASGLVPPSLAGGKETQYF	TGTGCTAGTGGTTTGGTACCCCCCTCCCTAGCGGGGGGAAAAGAGACCCAGTACTTC
TRBJ2-7	TRBD1	TRBV7-8	-	CASSLDGGQGTREQYF	TGTGCCAGCAGCTTAGATGGAGGACAGGGAACTCGCGAGCAGTACTTC
TRBJ2-7	TRBD1	TRBV10-1	-	CASSESQGVRNEQYF	TGCGCCAGCAGTGAGTCACAGGGGGTAAGGAACGAGCAGTACTTC
TRBJ2-1	-	TRBV7-7	once	CASGPLRTGEQFF	TGTGCCAGCGGGCCCCTTCGCACGGGAGAGCAGTTCTTC
TRBJ2-7	TRBD1	TRBV7-2	-	CASSRPGQPSYEQYF	TGTGCCAGCAGCAGACCGGGACAGCCAAGTTACGAGCAGTACTTC
TRBJ2-5	-	TRBV2	once	CASSVGPPETQYF	TGTGCCAGCAGTGTAGGACCACCGGAGACCCAGTACTTC
TRBJ1-2	-	TRBV18	-	CASSPDRLNYGYTF	TGTGCCAGCTCACCAGACAGGCTTAACTATGGCTACACCTTC
TRBJ2-2	-	TRBV6-5	once	CASSYLRGAGELFF	TGTGCCAGCAGTTACTTGCGGGGTGCCGGGGAGCTGTTTTTT
TRBJ2-1	-	TRBV20-1	-	CSVVRVNEQFF	TGCAGCGTGGTTAGGGTCAATGAGCAGTTCTTC
TRBJ1-2	TRBD1	TRBV28	once	CASSVQDRGRIYTF	TGTGCCAGCAGTGTACAGGACAGGGGGCGAATCTACACCTTC
TRBJ2-7	-	TRBV28	-	CASSKPYEQYF	TGTGCCAGCAGTAAGCCTTACGAGCAGTACTTC
TRBJ2-2	TRBD2	TRBV19	-	CASRQGLAGGTGELFF	TGTGCCAGTAGGCAAGGACTAGCGGGGGGCACCGGGGAGCTGTTTTTT
TRBJ2-6	-	TRBV14	-	CASSQWGAGGANVLTF	TGTGCCAGCAGCCAATGGGGGGCTGGTGGGGCCAACGTCCTGACTTTC
TRBJ1-6	TRBD1	TRBV11-2	-	CASSSRTGYNSPLHF	TGTGCCAGCAGCTCTAGGACAGGGTATAATTCACCCCTCCACTTT